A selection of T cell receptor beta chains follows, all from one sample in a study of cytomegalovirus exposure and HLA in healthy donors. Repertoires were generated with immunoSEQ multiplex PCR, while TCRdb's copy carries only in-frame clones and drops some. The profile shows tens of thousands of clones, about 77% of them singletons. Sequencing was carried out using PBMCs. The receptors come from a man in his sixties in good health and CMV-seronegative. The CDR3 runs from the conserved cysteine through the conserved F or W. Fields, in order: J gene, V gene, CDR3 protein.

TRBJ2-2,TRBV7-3,CASSPPEAGGGNTGELFF
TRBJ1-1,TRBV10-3,CAIRDRGPAFF
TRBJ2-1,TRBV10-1,CASSPRTRGEQFF
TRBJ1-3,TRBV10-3,CAIREDSSGNTIYF
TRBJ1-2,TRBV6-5,CASRGFNYGYTF
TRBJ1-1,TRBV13,CASSLGRLEAFF
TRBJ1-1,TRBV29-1,CSATRDRGMDTEAFF
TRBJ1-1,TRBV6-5,CASSYRGLMNTEAFF
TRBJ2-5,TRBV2,CASRELGLAGAETQYF
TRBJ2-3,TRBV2,CASSDPAGDLTDTQYF